In this sample, the clone carrying this TCR beta chain turned up a few times. The junction does not match germline at one end; this may be a read error. The data were obtained in a study of T cells in Graves' hyperthyroidism and ophthalmopathy. Amplified regions were TCR beta CDR3 sequences from RNA transcripts. The HTBI set primed first-round TCR CDR3 RT-PCR. Each CDR3 protein is one row after TCRdb ran MiXCR on the multiplex PCR reads. The table lists just under 750,000 distinct CDR3 sequences, around a third of them singletons. The CDR3 loop spans 12 amino acids. Germline V gene data show CDR1 as ENHRY and CDR2 as SYGVKD.

The chain carries TRBV10-3 and TRBJ2-2; D is unclear. Material for sequencing was blood. The source of this sequence is a woman aged 40-49 years with Graves' hyperthyroidism. The CDR3 loop is CASSYVGGELFF. CDR3 DNA: TGTGCCAGCAGTTATGTAGGCGGGGAGCTGTTTTTT.